The clone carrying this T cell receptor beta chain was counted between two and nine times. The record originates from a study of blood T cell repertoires in COVID-19. Background on the study: The cDNA or gDNA used as material had been derived from T cells, B-cell-depleted T cells, or PBMCs.

Original methodology: From reference gene primer amplification, estimates of nucleated cell counts were derived. Sequencing was performed with immunoSEQ multiplex PCR; in TCRdb, only in-frame clones are kept and a portion is missing. V and J calls plus clone size are reproduced from that table; the DNA served to infer D and trimming. The table shows around 97,000 clones, with 70% to 90% occurring only once. The sample was peripheral blood. The sequence was obtained from a human donor in a cohort sampled during active COVID-19.

The CDR3 loop is CASGARGGNEQFF. The CDR3 DNA follows: TGTGCCAGCGGGGCCAGGGGCGGCAATGAGCAGTTCTTC. This chain joins TRBV11-2 and TRBJ2-1; D might be TRBD1 (6 bases). The V and J ends lost 8 bases and 6 bases respectively, with 14 bases between them. This CDR3 spans 13 amino acids. Germline-derived CDR1 and CDR2 are SGHAT and FQNNGV.